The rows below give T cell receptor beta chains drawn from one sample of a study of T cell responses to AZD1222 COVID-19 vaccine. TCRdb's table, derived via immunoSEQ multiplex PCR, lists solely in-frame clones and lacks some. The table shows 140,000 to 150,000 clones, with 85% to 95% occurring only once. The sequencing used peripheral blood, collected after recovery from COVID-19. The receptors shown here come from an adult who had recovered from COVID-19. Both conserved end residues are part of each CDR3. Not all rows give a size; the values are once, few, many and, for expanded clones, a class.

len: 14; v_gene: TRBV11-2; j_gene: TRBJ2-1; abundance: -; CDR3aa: CASSRTSGSMEQFF
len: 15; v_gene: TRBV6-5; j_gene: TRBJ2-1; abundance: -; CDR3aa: CASSSSGQPYNEQFF
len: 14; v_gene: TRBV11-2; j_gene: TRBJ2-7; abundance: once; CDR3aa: CASSLKAGATEQYF
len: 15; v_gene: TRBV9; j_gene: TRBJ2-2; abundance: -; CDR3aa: CASSGGLAGRGELFF
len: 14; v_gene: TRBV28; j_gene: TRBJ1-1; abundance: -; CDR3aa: CASDTRLMNTEAFF
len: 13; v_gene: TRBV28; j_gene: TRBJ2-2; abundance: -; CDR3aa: CASRGLNTGELFF
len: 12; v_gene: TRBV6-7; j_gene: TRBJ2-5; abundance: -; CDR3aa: CASGQGTETQYF
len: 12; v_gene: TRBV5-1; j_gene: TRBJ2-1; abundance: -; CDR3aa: CASSLVTNEQFF
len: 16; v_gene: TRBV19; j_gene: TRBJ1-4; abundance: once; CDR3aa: CASRNREGATNEKLFF
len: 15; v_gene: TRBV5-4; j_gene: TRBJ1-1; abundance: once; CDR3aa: CASSLRQALNTEAFF
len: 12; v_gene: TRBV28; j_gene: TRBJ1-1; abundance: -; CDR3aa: CASSLKKAEAFF
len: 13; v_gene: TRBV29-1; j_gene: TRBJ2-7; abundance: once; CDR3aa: CSVGDDPTYEQYF
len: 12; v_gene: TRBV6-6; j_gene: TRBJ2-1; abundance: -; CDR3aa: CASSYTGYEQFF
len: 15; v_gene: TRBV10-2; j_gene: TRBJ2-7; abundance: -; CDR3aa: CASSETGGLTYEQYF
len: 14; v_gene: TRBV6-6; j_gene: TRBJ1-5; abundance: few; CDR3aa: CASSYSDGNQPQHF
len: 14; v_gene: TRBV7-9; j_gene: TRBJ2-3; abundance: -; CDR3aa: CASSLARATDTQYF
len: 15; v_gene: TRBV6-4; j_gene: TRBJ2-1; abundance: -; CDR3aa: CASSGEGGSYNEQFF
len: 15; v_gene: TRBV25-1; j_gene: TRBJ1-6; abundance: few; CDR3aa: CASSFEGGASSPLHF
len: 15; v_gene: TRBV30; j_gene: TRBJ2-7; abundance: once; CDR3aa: CAWSVAGESSYEQYF
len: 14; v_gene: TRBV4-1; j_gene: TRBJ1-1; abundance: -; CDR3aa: CASSQEQGARVAFF
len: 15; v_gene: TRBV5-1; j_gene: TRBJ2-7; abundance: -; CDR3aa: CASSSSATSSYEQYF
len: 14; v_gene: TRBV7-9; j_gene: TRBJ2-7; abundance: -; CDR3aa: CASSFDTSSYEQYF
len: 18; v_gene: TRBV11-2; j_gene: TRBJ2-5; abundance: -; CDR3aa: CASSLESSGRLVGETQYF
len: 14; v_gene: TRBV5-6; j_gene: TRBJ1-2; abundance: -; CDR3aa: CASSEKQGSYGYTF
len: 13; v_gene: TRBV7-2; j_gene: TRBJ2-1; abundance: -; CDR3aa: CASSFDRANEQFF
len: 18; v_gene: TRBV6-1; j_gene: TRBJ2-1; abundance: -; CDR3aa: CASSEPTSVLRSYNEQFF
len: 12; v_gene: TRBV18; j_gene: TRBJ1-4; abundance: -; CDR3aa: CASSPSWEKLFF
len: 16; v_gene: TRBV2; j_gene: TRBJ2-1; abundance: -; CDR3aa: CASIGVRGLAFNEQFF
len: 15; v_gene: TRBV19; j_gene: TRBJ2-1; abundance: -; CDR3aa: CASSIGAGGLGEQFF
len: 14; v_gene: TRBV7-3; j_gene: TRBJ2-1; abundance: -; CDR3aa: CASSSGQAYNEQFF
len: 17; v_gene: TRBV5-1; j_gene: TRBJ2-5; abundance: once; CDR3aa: CASSLGTSGRREETQYF
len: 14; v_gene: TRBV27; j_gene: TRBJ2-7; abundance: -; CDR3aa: CASSLFGGVNEQYF
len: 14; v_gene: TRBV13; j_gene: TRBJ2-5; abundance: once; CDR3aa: CASSLTGAEETQYF
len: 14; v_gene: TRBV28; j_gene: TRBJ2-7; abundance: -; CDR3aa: CASNSAGRTDEQYF
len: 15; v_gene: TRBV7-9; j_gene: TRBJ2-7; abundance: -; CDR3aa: CASSWTSGTPYEQYF
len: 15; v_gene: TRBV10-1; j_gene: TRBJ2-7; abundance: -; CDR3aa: CASSGSSTSGYEQYF
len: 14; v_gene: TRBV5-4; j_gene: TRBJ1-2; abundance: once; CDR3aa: CASSPTGAGAGYTF
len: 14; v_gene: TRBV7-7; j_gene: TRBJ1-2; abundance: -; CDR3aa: CASSSEGGGNGYTF
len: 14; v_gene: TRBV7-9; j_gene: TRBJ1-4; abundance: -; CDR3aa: CASSTTTGDEKLFF
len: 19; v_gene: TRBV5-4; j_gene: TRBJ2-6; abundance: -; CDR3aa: CASSLGNRASLSGANVLTF
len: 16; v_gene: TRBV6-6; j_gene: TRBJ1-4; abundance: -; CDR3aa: CASSYAGDGDWGKLFF
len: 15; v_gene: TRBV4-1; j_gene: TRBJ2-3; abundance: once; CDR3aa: CASSLARTSTDTQYF
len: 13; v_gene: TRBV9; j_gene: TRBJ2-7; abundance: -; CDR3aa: CASSVESDYEQYF
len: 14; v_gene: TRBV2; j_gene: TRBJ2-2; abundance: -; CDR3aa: CASSARGGTGELFF
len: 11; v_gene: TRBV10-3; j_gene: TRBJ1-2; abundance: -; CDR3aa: CAISPNYGYTF
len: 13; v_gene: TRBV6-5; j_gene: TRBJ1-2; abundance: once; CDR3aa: CASSYGANYGYTF
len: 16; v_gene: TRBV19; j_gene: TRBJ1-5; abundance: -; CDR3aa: CASSIDSIGGGQPQHF
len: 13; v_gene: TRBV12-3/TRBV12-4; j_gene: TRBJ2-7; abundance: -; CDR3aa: CASSPGGGSEQYF
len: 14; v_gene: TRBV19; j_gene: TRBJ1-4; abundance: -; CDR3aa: CASSKQGFEEKLFF
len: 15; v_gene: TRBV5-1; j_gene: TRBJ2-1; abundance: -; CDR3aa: CASSLRLAGTNEQFF
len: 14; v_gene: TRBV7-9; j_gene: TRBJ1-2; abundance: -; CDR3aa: CASSLGGSNYGYTF
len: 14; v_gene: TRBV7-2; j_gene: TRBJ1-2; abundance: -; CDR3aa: CASSLEAGDYGYTF
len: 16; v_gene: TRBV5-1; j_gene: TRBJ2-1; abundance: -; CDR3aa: CASSETGTGVVNEQFF